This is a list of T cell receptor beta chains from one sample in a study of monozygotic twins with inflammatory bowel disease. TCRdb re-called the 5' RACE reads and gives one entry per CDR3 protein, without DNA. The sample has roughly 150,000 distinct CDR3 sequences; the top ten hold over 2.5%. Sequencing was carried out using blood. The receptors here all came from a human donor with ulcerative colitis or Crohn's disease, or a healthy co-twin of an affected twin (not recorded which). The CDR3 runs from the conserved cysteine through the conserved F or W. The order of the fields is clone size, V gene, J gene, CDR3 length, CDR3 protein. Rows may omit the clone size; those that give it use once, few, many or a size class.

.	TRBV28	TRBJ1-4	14	CASSRGGTNEKLFF
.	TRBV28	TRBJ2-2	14	CASSLPGNTGELFF
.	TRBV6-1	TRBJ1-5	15	CASGPGTGLNQPQHF
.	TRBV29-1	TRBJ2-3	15	CSVKTGGSRTDTQYF
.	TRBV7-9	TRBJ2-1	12	CAMLQGPYEQFF
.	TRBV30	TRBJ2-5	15	CAWSVSGGRGETQYF
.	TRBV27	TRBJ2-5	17	CASSLSPLGPDFETQYF
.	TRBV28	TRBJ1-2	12	CASRSANSGYTF
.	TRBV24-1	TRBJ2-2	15	CATSDDGAGAGELFF
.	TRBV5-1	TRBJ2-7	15	CASSLGASGPYEQYF
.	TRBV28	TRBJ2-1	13	CASKRGSRNEQFF
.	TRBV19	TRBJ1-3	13	CASSFARGNTIYF
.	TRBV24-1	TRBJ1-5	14	CATSDYHRNQPQHF
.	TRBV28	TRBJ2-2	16	CASISLRGVNTGELFF
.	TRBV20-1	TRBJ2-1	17	CSASQPGTSGSGSEQFF
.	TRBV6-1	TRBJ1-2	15	CASRAEIGTGFGYTF
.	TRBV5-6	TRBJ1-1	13	CASSRNLNTEAFF
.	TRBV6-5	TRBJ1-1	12	CASSYYGSPPFF
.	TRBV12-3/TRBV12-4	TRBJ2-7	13	CASTLGLQGQQYF
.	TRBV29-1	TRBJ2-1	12	CSVGLGGNEQFF
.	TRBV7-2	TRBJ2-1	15	CASSTTSGFLNEQFF
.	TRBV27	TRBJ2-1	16	CASSLSVGISYNEQFF
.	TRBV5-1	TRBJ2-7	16	CASSLTGTSSIAEQYF
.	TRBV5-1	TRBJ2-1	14	CASSENRAYNEQFF
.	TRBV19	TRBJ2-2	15	CASTPGGVSTGELFF
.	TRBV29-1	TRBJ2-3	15	CSVEKTGDSTDTQYF
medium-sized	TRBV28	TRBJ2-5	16	CASSLAGATLQETQYF
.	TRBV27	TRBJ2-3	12	CASSRGTDTQYF
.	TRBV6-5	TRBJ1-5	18	CASSHDRGEVYSNQPQHF
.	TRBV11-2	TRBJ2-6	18	CASSLRRALSSGANVLTF
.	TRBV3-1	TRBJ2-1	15	CASSQGPSSYNEQFF
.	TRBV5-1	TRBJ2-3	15	CASSLAGLFTDTQYF
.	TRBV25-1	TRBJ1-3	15	CASSTPGISGNTIYF
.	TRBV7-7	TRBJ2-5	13	CASSSDREETQYF
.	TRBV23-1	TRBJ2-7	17	CASSQKRRQGDSYEQYF
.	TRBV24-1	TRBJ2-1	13	CATSDTQGFEQFF
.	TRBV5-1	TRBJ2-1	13	CASSTSGIYEQFF
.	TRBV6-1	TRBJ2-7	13	CASIRGSYTEQYF
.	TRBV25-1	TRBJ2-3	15	CASSDPTEITDTQYF
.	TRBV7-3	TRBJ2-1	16	CASSLRTSGLYNEQFF
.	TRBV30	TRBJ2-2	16	CAWSPGRASNTGELFF
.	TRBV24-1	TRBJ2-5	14	CATSDTGGLETQYF